The 9 T cell receptor beta chains given below trace back to one sample, sequenced in a study of T cells in Graves' hyperthyroidism and ophthalmopathy. TCR beta CDR3 regions were amplified from RNA. A set of HTBI primers served as the primers for a first-round RT-PCR of the TCR CDR3. TCRdb recomputed calls from the multiplex PCR reads with MiXCR, one row per CDR3 protein. The table records about 360,000 distinct CDR3 sequences, roughly 25% of them present only once. Sequencing used blood. The receptors were gathered from a middle-aged man with Graves' hyperthyroidism.

The rearrangement uses TRBV2 and TRBJ2-6; D perhaps matches TRBD2 (6 bases). Trimming pared 9 bases from V and 1 base from J, leaving 10 bases between. This CDR3 has 14 amino acids. The V gene's germline CDR1 is SNHLY and CDR2 FYNNEI. CDR3 sequence (DNA): TGTGCCAGGGGACTTCTTTCTGGGGCCAACGTCCTGACTTTC. As protein: CARGLLSGANVLTF.

The rearrangement joins TRBV27 to TRBJ1-4; D is possibly TRBD1 (5 bases). There are 16 residues in the CDR3. The V gene lost 3 bases and the J gene lost 4 bases, with 15 bases spanning the gap. The germline V gene encodes CDR1 MNHEY and CDR2 SMNVEV (reference sequence). The CDR3 bases are TGTGCCAGCAGTTTCCTCACGGTTGGACATAATGAAAAACTGTTTTTT. Protein: CASSFLTVGHNEKLFF.

V usage is TRBV7-3 and J usage is TRBJ2-3, with D possibly being TRBD1 or TRBD2 (5 bases each). Germline loops: CDR1 SGHTA, CDR2 FQGTGA. CDR3 length: 15 residues. Trimming shortened V by 1 base and J by 1 base, and 9 bases separated the two germline ends. CDR3 nucleotide sequence: TGTGCCAGCAGCTTAATGGGGGTAGGCACAGATACGCAGTATTTT. Translation: CASSLMGVGTDTQYF.

The chain recombines TRBV9 with TRBJ1-4; D ambiguous. Looked up from germline, CDR1 is SGDLS and CDR2 is YYNGEE. The CDR3 is made up of 15 amino acids. Trimming took off 0 bases at V and 8 bases at J, with 14 bases between the two ends. The CDR3 DNA reads as TGTGCCAGCAGCGTAGCCACTTCAATTTCAGAAAAACTGTTTTTT. This gives the protein CASSVATSISEKLFF.

Only a few counts were recorded for this clonotype. The chain has TRBV20-1 and TRBJ2-7; 11 bases match TRBD2. The junction had 6 bases not matched to a gene; V was cut back by 3 bases and J by 5 bases. In germline, CDR1 is DFQATT, CDR2 SNEGSKA (reference sequence). This CDR3 has 14 amino acids. CDR3 sequence reads: CSASLAGGSDEQYF. CDR3 coding DNA: TGCAGTGCTAGCTTAGCGGGGGGGTCCGACGAGCAGTACTTC.

DNA for the CDR3: TGCAGTGCGCGAGGGTATCGCTCCTACGAGCAGTACTTC. Protein: CSARGYRSYEQYF. The genes are TRBV20-1 and TRBJ2-7; TRBD2 is a possible D gene (5 bases). The V end lost 6 bases, the J end lost 0 bases, and 12 bases lay between the germline ends. The CDR3 spans 13 residues. Germline V CDR1 and CDR2: DFQATT, SNEGSKA (reference sequence).

V and J are TRBV28 and TRBJ2-1; the match to TRBD2 covers 9 bases. The CDR3 is 14 amino acids. CDR1 is MDHEN and CDR2 is SYDVKM in the germline V gene. Trimming removed 6 bases from V and 12 bases from J; junction bases left unmatched: 12. CDR3 coding DNA: TGTGCCAGCAGCTTGGCGGGAGGGCACAGCTCGCAGTTCTTC. Its translation: CASSLAGGHSSQFF. Supplemented by reference TRBV28 and TRBJ2-1, the full variable domain reads DVKVTQSSRYLVKRTGEKVFLECVQDMDHENMFWYRQDPGLGLRLIYFSYDVKMKEKGDIPEGYSVSREKKERFSLILESASTNQTSMYLCASSLAGGHSSQFFGPGTRLTVL.

There are many counts of this clonotype. V and J are TRBV28 and TRBJ2-7, with 7 bases that match TRBD2. Per germline, CDR1 MDHEN and CDR2 SYDVKM. V gave up 1 base and J gave up 1 base; unmatched junction bases: 1. The CDR3 is 14 residues long. This chain's CDR3 is CASSLSSGSYEQYF. The CDR3 bases are TGTGCCAGCAGTTTATCTAGCGGATCCTACGAGCAGTACTTC.

Only a few counts were recorded for this clonotype. The CDR3 DNA reads TGTGCCAGCAGCTTAAGGTCACCCGAAACCTCACCCCTCCACTTT. It encodes CASSLRSPETSPLHF. The gene calls are TRBV7-3 and TRBJ1-6, with D unresolved. Germline V gene sequence: CDR1 SGHTA, CDR2 FQGTGA. The CDR3 runs 15 residues. The germline V and J ends were trimmed by 1 base and 10 bases, with 14 bases remaining between them.